The entry that follows covers one TCR beta chain sequence. Its target is not known. The V gene's germline CDR1 is SGHVS and CDR2 FQNEAQ. V gave up 3 bases and J gave up 14 bases, with 14 bases separating them. The CDR3 is made up of 12 amino acids. Specified treatment: about 20 received Ad26.COV2.S at low or high dose, single or two shots; about 5 received placebo; per-sample allocation not given. Following the first vaccine or placebo injection, samples were taken on day 63. The data are from a study of Ad26.COV2.S vaccination and SARS-CoV-2 variants. Study results and limitations: Participants in the vaccine arm had higher spike-specific TCR breadth; placebo recipients had lower.

Measured with immunoSEQ multiplex PCR; TCRdb has only the in-frame clones, and not every one. The repertoire holds about 430,000 clones, with 80% to 95% as singletons. The clonotype was recovered from a person aged 18-60 years who received the Ad26.COV2.S COVID-19 vaccine or a placebo. The chain has TRBV7-8 and TRBJ2-1; D unclear. Sample: peripheral blood, taken in a trial of Ad26.COV2.S vaccine versus placebo. For the CDR3, the DNA is TGTGCCAGCAGCTTCCTTGACTCGGAGAAGTTCTTC. Residues: CASSFLDSEKFF.